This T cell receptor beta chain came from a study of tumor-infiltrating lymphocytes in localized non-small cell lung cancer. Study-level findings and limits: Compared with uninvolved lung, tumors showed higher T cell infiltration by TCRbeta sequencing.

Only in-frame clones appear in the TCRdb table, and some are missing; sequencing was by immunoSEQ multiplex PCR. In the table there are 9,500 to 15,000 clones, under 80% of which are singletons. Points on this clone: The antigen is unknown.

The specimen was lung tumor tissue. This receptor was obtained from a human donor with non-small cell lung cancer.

The CDR3 reads CASTAGRYSGNTIYF. The DNA for the CDR3 is TGTGCCAGTACCGCGGGACGTTACTCTGGAAACACCATATATTTT. This chain connects TRBV19 to TRBJ1-3; a weak D match, TRBD1 (5 bases). This CDR3 contains 15 residues. CDR1 is LNHDA and CDR2 is SQIVND in the germline V gene (reference sequence). V was trimmed by 7 bases and J by 0 bases, leaving 13 bases between them.